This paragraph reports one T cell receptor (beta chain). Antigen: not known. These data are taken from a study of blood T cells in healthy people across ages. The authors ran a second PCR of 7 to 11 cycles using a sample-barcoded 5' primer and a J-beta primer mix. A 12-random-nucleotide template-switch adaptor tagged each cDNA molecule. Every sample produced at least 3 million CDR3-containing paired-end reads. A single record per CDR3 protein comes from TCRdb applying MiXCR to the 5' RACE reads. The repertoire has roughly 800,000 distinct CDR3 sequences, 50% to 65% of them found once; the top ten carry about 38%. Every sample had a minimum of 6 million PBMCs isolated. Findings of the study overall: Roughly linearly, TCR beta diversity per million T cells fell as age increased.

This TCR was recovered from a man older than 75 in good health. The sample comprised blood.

CDR3 nucleotide sequence: TGCAGCGCCACTCCTTGGGGGTGGTCGGAGACCCAGTACTTC. It encodes CSATPWGWSETQYF. The chain is built from TRBV29-1 and TRBJ2-5; D is tentatively TRBD1 or TRBD2 (5 bases each). The length of the CDR3 is 14 residues. The germline CDR1 and CDR2 sequences are SQVTM and ANQGSEA. V lost 7 bases and J lost 5, with 20 bases in between.